This entry describes one T cell receptor (beta chain). The data were obtained in a study of sequential checkpoint blockade in melanoma. Study background: First-line arms were nivolumab then ipilimumab, or the reverse, randomized 1:1. Each arm's sequence ended with maintenance nivolumab.

Germline CDR1 and CDR2: LGHNA and YNFKEQ. With 4 bases removed from V and 8 bases from J, the gap between germline ends came to 12 bases. This CDR3 spans 13 amino acids. Treatment of the sample: randomized to nivolumab then ipilimumab (arm A) or the reverse (arm B). From thawed PBMCs, live CD3+CD8+ cells negative for CD19 and CD56 were sorted. This table comes from immunoSEQ multiplex PCR, and its TCRdb copy is limited to in-frame clones, with some not included. Among around 18,000 clones, around 65% were seen once, and the ten largest hold about an eighth. The V gene is TRBV4-2, the J gene TRBJ2-1, with a weak D call TRBD1 (6 bases). Sequences were derived from CD8+ T cells sorted from blood (inferred from file names), sampled from a patient given nivolumab and ipilimumab in sequence. The TCR originated in a human donor with melanoma. CDR3 region: CASSLNGGDEQFF. DNA for the CDR3: TGTGCCAGCAGCCTCAATGGGGGCGATGAGCAGTTCTTC.